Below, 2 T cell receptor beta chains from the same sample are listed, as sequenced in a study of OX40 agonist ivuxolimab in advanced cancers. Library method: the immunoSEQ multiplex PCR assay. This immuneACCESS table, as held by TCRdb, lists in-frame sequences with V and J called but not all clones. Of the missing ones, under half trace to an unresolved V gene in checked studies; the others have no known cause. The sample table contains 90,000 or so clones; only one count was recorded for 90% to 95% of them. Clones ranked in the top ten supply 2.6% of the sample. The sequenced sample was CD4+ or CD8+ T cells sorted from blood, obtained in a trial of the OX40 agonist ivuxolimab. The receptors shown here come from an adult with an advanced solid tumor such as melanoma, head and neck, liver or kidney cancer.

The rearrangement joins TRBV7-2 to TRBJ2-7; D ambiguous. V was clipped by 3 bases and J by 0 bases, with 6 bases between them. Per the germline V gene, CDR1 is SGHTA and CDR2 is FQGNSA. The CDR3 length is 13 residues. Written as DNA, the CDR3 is TGTGCCAGCAGCTTGTCGGTCTCCTACGAGCAGTACTTC. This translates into CASSLSVSYEQYF.

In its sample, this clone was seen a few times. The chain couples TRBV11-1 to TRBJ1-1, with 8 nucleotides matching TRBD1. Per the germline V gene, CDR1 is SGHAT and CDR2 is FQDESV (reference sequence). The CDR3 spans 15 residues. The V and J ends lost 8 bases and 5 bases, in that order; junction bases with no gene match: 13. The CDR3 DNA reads TGTGCCAGCGGTACGGGTATTCGACAGGGGACTGAAGCTTTCTTT. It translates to CASGTGIRQGTEAFF.